This T cell receptor beta chain was identified in a study of blood T cell repertoires in COVID-19. Study context: Acute-phase and convalescent COVID-19 samples originated in the United States, Italy and Spain.

Methods used by the authors: Amplification with reference gene primers provided the estimates of nucleated cell counts. The method was immunoSEQ multiplex PCR; TCRdb's version includes in-frame clones alone and lacks a portion of them. D and trimming come from the DNA, and the V and J calls and clone size come from that table. Of tens of thousands of clones listed, 88% are singletons. The CDR3 length is 15 residues. The V gene lost 2 bases and the J gene lost 5 bases, with 13 bases spanning the gap. CDR1 is SGDLS and CDR2 is YYNGEE in the germline V gene. The TCR was taken from a woman over 75 with active or convalescent COVID-19. Sequencing was done on a sample of peripheral blood. This chain joins TRBV9 and TRBJ2-2; TRBD1 might be the D (6 bases). CDR3 nucleotides: TGTGCCAGCAGCGTCACAGGGAAGGTTACCGGGGAGCTGTTTTTT. Protein: CASSVTGKVTGELFF. Full variable domain (outside the CDR3, taken from reference TRBV9 and TRBJ2-2): DSGVTQTPKHLITATGQRVTLRCSPRSGDLSVYWYQQSLDQGLQFLIQYYNGEERAKGNILERFSAQQFPDLHSELNLSSLELGDSALYFCASSVTGKVTGELFFGEGSRLTVL.